These 32 T cell receptor beta chains were sequenced from one sample in a study of monozygotic twins with inflammatory bowel disease (dated by TCRdb to the late 2010s). The library was prepared using 5' RACE. This sample was sequenced with an Illumina HiSeq 2500. Once TCRdb had reprocessed the reads, it stored one entry per CDR3 protein sequence and supplied no DNA. This specimen's table enumerates approximately 330,000 distinct CDR3 sequences. The ten largest clones represent around 2% of the sample. Sequenced sample: blood. These receptors were obtained from a human donor with ulcerative colitis or Crohn's disease, or a healthy co-twin of an affected twin (not recorded which).

The gene calls are TRBV7-9 and TRBJ2-3; with no DNA, the TCRdb D assignment of TRBD2 cannot be verified. CDR3 length equals 16 residues. Germline CDR1 and CDR2: SEHNR and FQNEAQ (reference sequence). CDR3: CASSSLAGPSTDTQYF.

The chain links TRBV12-3 or TRBV12-4 to TRBJ2-3; TCRdb's D call of TRBD2 is untestable without DNA. This CDR3 region has 13 residues. The CDR3: CATQRGGTDTQYF.

The V call is TRBV7-9, the J call TRBJ2-5. The length of the CDR3 is 16 residues. The germline V gene encodes CDR1 SEHNR and CDR2 FQNEAQ (reference sequence). This CDR3 reads CASSLAEDDIRETQYF. Full variable domain (remainder filled in from reference TRBV7-9 and TRBJ2-5): DTGVSQNPRHKITKRGQNVTFRCDPISEHNRLYWYRQTLGQGPEFLTYFQNEAQLEKSRLLSDRFSAERPKGSFSTLEIQRTEQGDSAMYLCASSLAEDDIRETQYFGPGTRLLVL.

The chain is built from TRBV19 and TRBJ1-6. This CDR3 comprises 14 residues. The germline V gene has CDR1 LNHDA and CDR2 SQIVND (reference sequence). CDR3: CASSIEHYNSPLHF.

The chain combines TRBV7-9 with TRBJ2-7. Germline CDR1 is SEHNR and CDR2 is FQNEAQ (reference sequence). The CDR3 has 14 amino acids. The CDR3 sequence: CASSHAGAAYEQYF.

The V and J genes are TRBV5-1 and TRBJ1-5; TCRdb names TRBD1, which stays unverified in the absence of DNA. This CDR3 comprises 14 residues. The germline V gene has CDR1 SGHRS and CDR2 YFSETQ. The CDR3 spells CASRPTREEQPQHF.

The chain has TRBV6-1 and TRBJ2-5; TCRdb gives TRBD2 as the D gene, but with no DNA this cannot be confirmed. The CDR3 is made up of 16 amino acids. The germline V gene has CDR1 MNHNS and CDR2 SASEGT. CDR3 loop: CASSGQDYHPGETQYF.

CDR3 loop: CASSPGQANIQYF. The J gene is TRBJ2-4, the V gene TRBV5-4; no DNA is available, so the TRBD1 call from TCRdb remains unchecked. This CDR3 has 13 residues. Germline lookup yields CDR1 SGHNT and CDR2 YYREEE (reference sequence).

The chain has TRBV18 and TRBJ1-1; TCRdb's D gene call, TRBD1, goes unchecked for lack of DNA. Germline V gives CDR1 KGHSH, CDR2 LQKENI. The CDR3 consists of 13 residues. The CDR3 region is CASSPMGGQEAFF.

The rearrangement joins TRBV28 to TRBJ2-7; absent DNA, TCRdb's TRBD1 call cannot be checked. Germline CDR1 is MDHEN and CDR2 is SYDVKM. CDR3 size: 14 residues. CDR3 loop: CASSFNRGSEEQYF.

This chain uses TRBV7-9 with TRBJ1-1; there is no DNA to check the TCRdb D call of TRBD1. The CDR3 contains 15 residues. CDR1 is SEHNR and CDR2 is FQNEAQ in the germline V gene (reference sequence). The chain's CDR3 is CASSLGQGLRTEAFF.

The chain links TRBV5-4 to TRBJ1-2; TCRdb returns TRBD1, unconfirmable since there is no DNA. This CDR3 has 14 residues. CDR1 is SGHNT and CDR2 is YYREEE in the germline V gene (reference sequence). Here the CDR3 reads CASSPGQGDYGYTF.

This CDR3 reads CASSQARGGDRNQPQLF. The V gene is TRBV4-1, the J gene TRBJ1-5; the D gene TCRdb calls, TRBD1, cannot be checked with no DNA. Germline CDR1 is MGHRA and CDR2 is YSYEKL. This CDR3 has 17 residues.

This chain uses TRBV10-3 with TRBJ2-4; TCRdb calls TRBD2, which cannot be checked without DNA. The CDR3 consists of 15 residues. Germline V gives CDR1 ENHRY, CDR2 SYGVKD. The CDR3 sequence is CAISEGGGDKNIQYF.

This chain connects TRBV5-5 to TRBJ2-1; TCRdb designates TRBD2, a call that cannot be tested without DNA. Germline CDR1 reads SGHKS; CDR2 reads YYEKEE (reference sequence). The CDR3 contains 15 residues. The CDR3 sequence: CASSTGLAGSYEQFF.

This chain uses TRBV9 with TRBJ2-5; TCRdb picks TRBD1, but there is no DNA to check that call. CDR3 length: 14 amino acids. CDR1 and CDR2 from the germline V gene are SGDLS and YYNGEE. This CDR3 is CASSVQTGEETQYF.

V gene TRBV19 combines with J gene TRBJ1-6; the TCRdb call, TRBD1, lacks DNA for checking. The germline CDR1 and CDR2 sequences are LNHDA and SQIVND (reference sequence). CDR3 length: 14 amino acids. This CDR3 reads CASSIAGYNSPLHF.

The chain combines TRBV27 with TRBJ2-1. Germline CDR1 reads MNHEY; CDR2 reads SMNVEV (reference sequence). CDR3 size: 15 residues. The CDR3 loop reads CASSLLGWEYNEQFF.

This chain links TRBV4-1 with TRBJ2-1; TCRdb's assignment of TRBD2 cannot be checked, as there is no DNA. This CDR3 is built from 18 residues. Germline V gene data show CDR1 as MGHRA and CDR2 as YSYEKL. The CDR3 protein is CASSARVAGVDSYNEQFF.

The chain carries TRBV28 and TRBJ2-7; as DNA is missing, the TRBD1 call by TCRdb cannot be tested. The CDR3 totals 15 residues. The germline gives CDR1 MDHEN, CDR2 SYDVKM. The CDR3 sequence: CASSLSGQLGYEQYF. Variable domain in full (rest from reference TRBV28 and TRBJ2-7): DVKVTQSSRYLVKRTGEKVFLECVQDMDHENMFWYRQDPGLGLRLIYFSYDVKMKEKGDIPEGYSVSREKKERFSLILESASTNQTSMYLCASSLSGQLGYEQYFGPGTRLTVT.

The CDR3 loop reads CASSEARGTYEQYF. The rearrangement joins TRBV6-1 to TRBJ2-7; TCRdb's assignment of TRBD1 cannot be checked, as there is no DNA. This CDR3 is 14 amino acids long. CDR1 and CDR2 (germline): MNHNS, SASEGT.

The V call is TRBV28, the J call TRBJ1-5; TCRdb gives TRBD1 as the D gene, but with no DNA this cannot be confirmed. This CDR3 region has 15 residues. Germline assignment: CDR1 MDHEN and CDR2 SYDVKM. CDR3: CASSLGQGAGQPQHF.

This chain joins TRBV5-1 and TRBJ2-5; TCRdb's assignment of TRBD2 cannot be checked, as there is no DNA. The CDR3 loop spans 13 amino acids. Germline CDR1 reads SGHRS; CDR2 reads YFSETQ. The CDR3 loop is CASSTPPQETQYF.

This rearrangement joins TRBV19 to TRBJ2-3; TCRdb selects TRBD1, and the lack of DNA leaves this call unchecked. This CDR3 has 17 amino acids. CDR1 and CDR2 from the germline V gene are LNHDA and SQIVND (reference sequence). The CDR3 loop reads CASIPGTGADGTDTQYF.

The V call is TRBV10-2, the J call TRBJ2-7; TCRdb designates TRBD2, a call that cannot be tested without DNA. Germline CDR1 and CDR2: WSHSY and SAAADI. The CDR3 length is 17 residues. The CDR3 sequence is CASSEASGGTGAYEQYF.

The chain has TRBV7-2 and TRBJ2-7; TCRdb reports TRBD1, a call that lacks DNA to check it against. The CDR3 loop spans 11 amino acids. Germline V gene data show CDR1 as SGHTA and CDR2 as FQGNSA. CDR3 residues: CASSLGGQQYF. The whole variable domain, remainder taken from reference TRBV7-2 and TRBJ2-7, is GAGVSQSPSNKVTEKGKDVELRCDPISGHTALYWYRQSLGQGLEFLIYFQGNSAPDKSGLPSDRFSAERTGGSVSTLTIQRTQQEDSAVYLCASSLGGQQYFGPGTRLTVT.

The gene calls are TRBV12-3 or TRBV12-4 and TRBJ1-5. This CDR3 has 14 amino acids. CDR3 residues: CASSLDASNQPQHF.

V and J are TRBV7-2 and TRBJ2-7; absent DNA, TCRdb's TRBD1 call cannot be checked. The germline V gene has CDR1 SGHTA and CDR2 FQGNSA. This CDR3 region has 13 residues. The CDR3 here is CASSSSPGTEQYF.

Here the CDR3 reads CATSRAWDTQYF. The J gene is TRBJ2-3, the V gene TRBV15. The CDR3 extends over 12 amino acids. Germline V gene sequence: CDR1 LNHNV, CDR2 YYDKDF (reference sequence).

The rearrangement joins TRBV5-1 to TRBJ2-7; TCRdb lists TRBD1, though no DNA is available to test this call. Germline CDR1 reads SGHRS; CDR2 reads YFSETQ. CDR3 size: 12 residues. The CDR3 is CASSLKGGEQYF.

The chain uses TRBV5-1 and TRBJ1-2; the D call from TCRdb, TRBD1, cannot be confirmed without DNA. The germline V gene encodes CDR1 SGHRS and CDR2 YFSETQ. The CDR3 consists of 14 residues. CDR3 sequence: CASSRDREVYGYTF.

The genes are TRBV9 and TRBJ1-1. Germline assignment: CDR1 SGDLS and CDR2 YYNGEE. The CDR3 contains 13 residues. The CDR3 region is CASSVGYFDGAFF.